The source of this T cell receptor beta chain is a study of identical twins. This clonotype was seen many times. TCRdb reanalysed the 5' RACE reads using MiXCR and keeps one entry per CDR3 protein. The sample records roughly 690,000 distinct CDR3 sequences, over 5% being singletons. Trimming took 2 bases from V and 10 from J, leaving 5 bases between them. This CDR3 contains 11 residues. V gene TRBV12-3 or TRBV12-4 combines with J gene TRBJ1-4; no clear D gene. What was sequenced was naive T cells sorted from blood. This sequence originates from a man aged 18 to 29 in good health. The CDR3 DNA reads as TGTGCCAGCAGTTTATTCGGAAAACTGTTTTTT. Translation gives CASSLFGKLFF.